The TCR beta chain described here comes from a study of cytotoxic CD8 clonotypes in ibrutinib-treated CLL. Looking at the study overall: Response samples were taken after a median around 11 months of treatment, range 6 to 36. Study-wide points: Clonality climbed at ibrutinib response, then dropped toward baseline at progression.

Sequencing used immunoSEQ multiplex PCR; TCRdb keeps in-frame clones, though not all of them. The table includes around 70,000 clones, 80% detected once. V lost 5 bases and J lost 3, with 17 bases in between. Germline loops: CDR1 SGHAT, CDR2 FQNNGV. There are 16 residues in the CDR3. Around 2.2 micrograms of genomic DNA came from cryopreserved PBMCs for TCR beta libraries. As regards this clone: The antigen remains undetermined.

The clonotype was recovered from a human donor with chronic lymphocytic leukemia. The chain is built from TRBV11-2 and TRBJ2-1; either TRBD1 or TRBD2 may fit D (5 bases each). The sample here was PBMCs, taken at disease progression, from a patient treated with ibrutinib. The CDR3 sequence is CASSRFGTGFYNEQFF. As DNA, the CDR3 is TGTGCCAGCAGCCGATTCGGGACGGGGTTCTACAATGAGCAGTTCTTC.